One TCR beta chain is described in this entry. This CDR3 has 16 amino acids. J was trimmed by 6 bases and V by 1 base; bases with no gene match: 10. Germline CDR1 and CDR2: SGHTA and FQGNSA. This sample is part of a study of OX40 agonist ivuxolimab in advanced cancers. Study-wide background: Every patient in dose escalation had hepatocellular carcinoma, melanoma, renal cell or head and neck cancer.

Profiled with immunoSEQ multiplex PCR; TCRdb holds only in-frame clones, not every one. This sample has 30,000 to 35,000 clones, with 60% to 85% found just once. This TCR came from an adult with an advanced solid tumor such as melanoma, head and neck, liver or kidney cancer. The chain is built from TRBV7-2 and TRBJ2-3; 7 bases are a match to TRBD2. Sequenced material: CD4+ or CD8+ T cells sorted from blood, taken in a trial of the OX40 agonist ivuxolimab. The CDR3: CASSLDTQRGGDTQYF. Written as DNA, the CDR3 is TGTGCCAGCAGCTTAGATACCCAGCGGGGAGGGGATACGCAGTATTTT.